This record covers a single TCR beta chain. As yet, its antigen is unknown. The data originate from a study of T cell responses to AZD1222 COVID-19 vaccine. General study findings and limits: AZD1222 recipients seropositive at baseline numbered only 5 or 6. Per reports, nearly half of all spike-specific TCRs target regions that are unmutated in variants. Sampling that yielded the repertoires occurred only after the peak T cell response.

TCRdb's copy holds only in-frame clones and misses some; the assay was immunoSEQ multiplex PCR. Seen here are 65,000 to 80,000 clones, about 90% observed once, and the top ten hold 6% to 8.5%. V lost 4 bases to trimming and J lost 3 bases, with 11 bases between them. This CDR3 comprises 14 residues. Germline V gives CDR1 LGHDT, CDR2 YNNKEL (reference sequence). Source: peripheral blood, taken on day 0 of MenACWY control vaccination. The rearrangement joins TRBV3-1 (or the pseudogene TRBV3-2) to TRBJ2-3, with D unresolved. The source of this sequence is an adult in good health. CDR3 DNA sequence: TGTGCCAGCAGCCCGGGCTACTCGACAGATACGCAGTATTTT. Protein sequence: CASSPGYSTDTQYF.